This TCR beta chain was retrieved from a study of shared clonotypes between healthy human individuals. Study-wide findings and caveats: Since donors were few, the genetic and exposure-history diversity represented was limited.

The table lists this clone with a few counts. Its antigen is unidentified. Other nucleotide sequences from this sample produce the same CDR3. V was clipped by 5 bases and J by 5 bases, with 4 bases between them. This CDR3 has 11 residues. Germline V gives CDR1 SNHLY, CDR2 FYNNEI. Clones were sequenced by immunoSEQ multiplex PCR, and TCRdb holds only the in-frame ones, with some missing. The repertoire holds about 1 million clones, with roughly 75% as singletons. This sequence was found in a man aged 18 to 35 in good health. The specimen was memory CD4+ T cells sorted from blood. The subset denotes: CD45RA-negative fraction. J is TRBJ1-5 and V is TRBV2; unclear D gene. This CDR3 reads CASSRDQPQHF. CDR3 coding DNA: TGTGCCAGCAGTCGAGATCAGCCCCAGCATTTT.